The T cell receptor (beta chain) under discussion was sequenced for a study of T-cell reconstitution after alpha-beta-depleted transplantation in children. Regarding this clonotype: The antigen is not known.

The CDR3 is 14 residues long. CDR1 and CDR2 (germline): LNHNV, YYDKDF (reference sequence). V shed 0 bases and J shed 2 bases, with 8 bases lying between them. Overall study results and limits: Two months or so post-transplant, alpha-beta T cells reportedly derived from several hundred expanded graft clones. A year post-transplant, T-cell counts and diversity derived mostly from newly produced T cells. Surviving thymic progenitors and recipient T cells were the source of high TCRbeta diversity at day 60 in some patients.

Unique molecular identifiers were used in preparing the TCRbeta library. TCRdb recomputed calls from the PCR reads with MiXCR, one row per CDR3 protein. The sample lists about 980,000 distinct CDR3 sequences; less than 30% were seen once. The receptor was isolated from a boy less than two years old who had a stem cell transplant for SCID, so the T cells may come from the graft donor. The chain recombines TRBV15 with TRBJ2-7, with a weak D call TRBD1 (5 bases). The sample was PBMCs, mostly from graft donor cells, taken 360 days after TCRalphabeta/CD19-depleted stem cell transplant. CDR3 DNA sequence: TGTGCCACCAGCAGAGAAAAGGGGACCTACGAGCAGTACTTC. Its protein product is CATSREKGTYEQYF.